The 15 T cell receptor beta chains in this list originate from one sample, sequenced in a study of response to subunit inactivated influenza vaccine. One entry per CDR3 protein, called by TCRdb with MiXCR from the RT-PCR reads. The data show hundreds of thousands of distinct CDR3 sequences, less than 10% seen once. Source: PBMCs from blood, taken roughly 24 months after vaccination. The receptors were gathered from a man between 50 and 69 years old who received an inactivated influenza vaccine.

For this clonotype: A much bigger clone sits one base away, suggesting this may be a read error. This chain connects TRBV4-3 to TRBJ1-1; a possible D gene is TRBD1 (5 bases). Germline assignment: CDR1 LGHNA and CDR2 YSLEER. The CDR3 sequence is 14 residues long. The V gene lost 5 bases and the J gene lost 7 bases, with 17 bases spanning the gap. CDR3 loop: CASSSVGGRGEAFF. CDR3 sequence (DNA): TGCGCCAGCAGCTCCGTGGGGGGACGGGGTGAAGCTTTCTTT.

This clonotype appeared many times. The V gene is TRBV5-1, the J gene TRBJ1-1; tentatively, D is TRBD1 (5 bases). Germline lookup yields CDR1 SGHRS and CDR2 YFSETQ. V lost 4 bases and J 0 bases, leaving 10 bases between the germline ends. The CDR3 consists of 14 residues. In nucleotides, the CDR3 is TGCGCCAGCAGCGTATCGACAGTGAACACTGAAGCTTTCTTT. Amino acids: CASSVSTVNTEAFF. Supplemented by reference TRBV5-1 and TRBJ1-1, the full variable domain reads KAGVTQTPRYLIKTRGQQVTLSCSPISGHRSVSWYQQTPGQGLQFLFEYFSETQRNKGNFPGRFSGRQFSNSRSEMNVSTLELGDSALYLCASSVSTVNTEAFFGQGTRLTVV.

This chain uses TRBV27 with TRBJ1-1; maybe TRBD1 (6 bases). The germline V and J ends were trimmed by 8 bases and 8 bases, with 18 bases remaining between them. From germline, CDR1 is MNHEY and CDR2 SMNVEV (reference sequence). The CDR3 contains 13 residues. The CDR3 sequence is CASFHHGGGEAFF. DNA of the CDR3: TGTGCCAGCTTTCACCACGGGGGCGGGGAAGCTTTCTTT.

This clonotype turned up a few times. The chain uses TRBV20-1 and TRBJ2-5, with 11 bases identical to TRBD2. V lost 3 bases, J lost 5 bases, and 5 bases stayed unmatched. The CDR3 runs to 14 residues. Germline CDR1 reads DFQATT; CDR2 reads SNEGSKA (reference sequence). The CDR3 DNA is TGCAGTGCTAGTAGCGGGGGGGCCCTCGAGACCCAGTACTTC. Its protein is CSASSGGALETQYF.

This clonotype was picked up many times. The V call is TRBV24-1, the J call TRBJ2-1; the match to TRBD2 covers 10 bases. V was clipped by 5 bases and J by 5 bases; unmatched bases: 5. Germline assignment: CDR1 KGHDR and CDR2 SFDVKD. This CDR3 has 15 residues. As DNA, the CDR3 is TGTGCCACCAGTGCCCGCCTAGCGGGGGACAATGAGCAGTTCTTC. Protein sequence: CATSARLAGDNEQFF.

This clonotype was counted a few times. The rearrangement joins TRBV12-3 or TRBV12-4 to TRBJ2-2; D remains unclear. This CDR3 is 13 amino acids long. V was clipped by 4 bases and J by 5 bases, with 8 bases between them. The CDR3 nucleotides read TGTGCCAGCAGTTCGTGGGTAACCGGGGAGCTGTTTTTT. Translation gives CASSSWVTGELFF.

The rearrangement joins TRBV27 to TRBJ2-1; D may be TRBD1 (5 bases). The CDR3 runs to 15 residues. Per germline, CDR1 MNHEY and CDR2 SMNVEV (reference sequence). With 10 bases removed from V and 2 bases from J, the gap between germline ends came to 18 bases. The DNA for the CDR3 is TGTGCCACCAGGGAAGTGGATTTGCCCTACAATGAGCAGTTCTTC. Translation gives CATREVDLPYNEQFF.

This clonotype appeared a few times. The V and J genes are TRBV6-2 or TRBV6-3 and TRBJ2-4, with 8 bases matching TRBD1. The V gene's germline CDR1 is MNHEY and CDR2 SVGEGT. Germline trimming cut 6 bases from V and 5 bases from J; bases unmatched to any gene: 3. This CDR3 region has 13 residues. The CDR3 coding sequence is TGTGCCAGCAGCCCAGGGGGCCAAAACATTCAGTACTTC. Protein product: CASSPGGQNIQYF.

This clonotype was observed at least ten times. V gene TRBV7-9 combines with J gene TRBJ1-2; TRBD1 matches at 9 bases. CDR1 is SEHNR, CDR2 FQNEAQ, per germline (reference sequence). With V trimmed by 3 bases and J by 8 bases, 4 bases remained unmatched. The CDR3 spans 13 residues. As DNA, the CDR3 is TGTGCCAGCAGCTTCGGGACAGGGTTCGGCTACACCTTC. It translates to CASSFGTGFGYTF.

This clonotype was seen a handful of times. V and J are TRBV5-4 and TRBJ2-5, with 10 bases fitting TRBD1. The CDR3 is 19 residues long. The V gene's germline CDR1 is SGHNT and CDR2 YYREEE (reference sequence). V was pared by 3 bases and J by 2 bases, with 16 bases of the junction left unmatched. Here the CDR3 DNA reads TGTGCCAGCAGCTCAGCTGGGACAGGGGTATCGAACCCTCAAGAGACCCAGTACTTC. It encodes CASSSAGTGVSNPQETQYF.

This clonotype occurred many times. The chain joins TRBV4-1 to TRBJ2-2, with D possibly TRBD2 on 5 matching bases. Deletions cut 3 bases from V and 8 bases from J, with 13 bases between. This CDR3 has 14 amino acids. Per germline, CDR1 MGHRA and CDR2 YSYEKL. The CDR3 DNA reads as TGCGCCAGCAGCCAGGGTGGAGGTTCAGGGGAGCTGTTTTTT. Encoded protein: CASSQGGGSGELFF.

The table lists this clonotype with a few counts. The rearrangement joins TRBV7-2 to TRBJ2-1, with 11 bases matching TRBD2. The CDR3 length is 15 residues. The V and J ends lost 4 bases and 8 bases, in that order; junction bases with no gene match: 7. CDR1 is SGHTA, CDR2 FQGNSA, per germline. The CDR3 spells CASSSIAGGRDEQFF. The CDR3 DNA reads TGTGCCAGCAGCTCCATAGCGGGGGGGCGCGATGAGCAGTTCTTC.

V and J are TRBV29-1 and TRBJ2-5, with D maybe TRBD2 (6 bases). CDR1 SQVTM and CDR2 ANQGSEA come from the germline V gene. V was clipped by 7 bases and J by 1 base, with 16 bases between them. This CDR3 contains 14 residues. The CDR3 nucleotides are TGCAGCGCCCGGAGGGCTGAATTCCAAGAGACCCAGTACTTC. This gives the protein CSARRAEFQETQYF.

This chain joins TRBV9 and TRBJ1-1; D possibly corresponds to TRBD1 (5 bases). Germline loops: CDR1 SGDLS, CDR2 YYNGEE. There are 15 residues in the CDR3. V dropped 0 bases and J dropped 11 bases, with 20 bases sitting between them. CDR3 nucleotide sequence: TGTGCCAGCAGCGTAGATGGGGCGGGGAGATCTGGTGCTTTCTTT. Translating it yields CASSVDGAGRSGAFF. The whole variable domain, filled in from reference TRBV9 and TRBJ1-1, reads DSGVTQTPKHLITATGQRVTLRCSPRSGDLSVYWYQQSLDQGLQFLIQYYNGEERAKGNILERFSAQQFPDLHSELNLSSLELGDSALYFCASSVDGAGRSGAFFGQGTRLTVV.

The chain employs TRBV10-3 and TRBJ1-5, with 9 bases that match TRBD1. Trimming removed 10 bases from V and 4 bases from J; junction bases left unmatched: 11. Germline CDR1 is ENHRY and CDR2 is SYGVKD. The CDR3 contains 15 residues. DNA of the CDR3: TGTGCCACCGGGTCGGTGACAGGGGGAAATCAGCCCCAGCATTTT. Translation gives CATGSVTGGNQPQHF.